This TCR beta chain was found in a study of shared clonotypes between healthy human individuals. Germline values: CDR1 SGHTA, CDR2 FQGNSA. The CDR3 is 15 residues long. V lost 6 bases, J lost 2 bases, and 16 bases lay in between. Here immunoSEQ multiplex PCR was the method, and the copy in TCRdb shows in-frame clones only, minus some. The data show over 850,000 clones, around 82% seen once. The sample was memory CD4+ T cells from PBMCs. Subset noted: CD45RA-negative fraction. This sequence joins TRBV7-2 and TRBJ1-2, with D tentatively TRBD1 (6 bases). The sequence derives from a man younger than 30 in good health. Some clones in this sample may be carry-over from other donors' samples. For the CDR3, the DNA is TGTGCCAGCAGTGGAGACGGGACAAGCAACTATGGCTACACCTTC. Its protein is CASSGDGTSNYGYTF.